A few counts support the clone carrying this T cell receptor beta chain. The antigen is undetermined. These data originate in a study of identical twins. Findings and caveats of the study: Out-of-frame alpha sequences common to twins exhibited a surplus of low generation probability. Conclusions were drawn cross-sectionally by statistical analysis, without following the same donors.

A single record per CDR3 protein comes from TCRdb applying MiXCR to the 5' RACE reads. The repertoire has 250,000 or so distinct CDR3 sequences, about 7.3% of them found once; the top ten carry 3% to 4.5%. These same records also appear under a second study, on yellow fever vaccine responses in identical twins.

Sequencing was carried out using memory (CD45RO+) T cells sorted from blood. The sequence came from a woman under 30 in good health.

As DNA, the CDR3 is TGTGCCAGCAGGGTGAGGGAGAGCTCCTACAATGAGCAGTTCTTC. As protein: CASRVRESSYNEQFF. The rearrangement links TRBV2 to TRBJ2-1, with TRBD2 as a possible D gene (5 bases). V was pared by 6 bases and J by 0 bases, with 12 bases between. The CDR3 runs 15 residues. CDR1 is SNHLY, CDR2 FYNNEI, per germline.